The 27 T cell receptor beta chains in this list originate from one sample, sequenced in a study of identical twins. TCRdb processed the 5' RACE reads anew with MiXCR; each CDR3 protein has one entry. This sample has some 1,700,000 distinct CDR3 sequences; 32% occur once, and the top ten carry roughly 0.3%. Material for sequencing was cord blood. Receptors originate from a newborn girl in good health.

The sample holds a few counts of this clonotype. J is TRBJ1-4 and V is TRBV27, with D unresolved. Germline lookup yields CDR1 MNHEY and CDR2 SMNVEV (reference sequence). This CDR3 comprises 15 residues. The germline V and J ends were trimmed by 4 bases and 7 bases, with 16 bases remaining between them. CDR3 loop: CASSSHTFRREKLFF. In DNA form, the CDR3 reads TGTGCCAGCAGTTCCCACACCTTTAGGCGTGAAAAACTGTTTTTT.

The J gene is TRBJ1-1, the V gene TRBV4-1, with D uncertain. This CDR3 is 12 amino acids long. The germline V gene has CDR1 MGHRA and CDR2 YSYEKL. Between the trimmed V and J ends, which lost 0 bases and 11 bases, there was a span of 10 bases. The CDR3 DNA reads TGCGCCAGCAGCCAAGATAGGCAGCTTGCTTTCTTT. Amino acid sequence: CASSQDRQLAFF.

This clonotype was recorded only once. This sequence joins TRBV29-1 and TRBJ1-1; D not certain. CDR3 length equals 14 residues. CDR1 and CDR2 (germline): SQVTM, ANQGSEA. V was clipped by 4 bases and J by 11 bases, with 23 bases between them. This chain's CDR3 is CSVVSPPGIVDAFF. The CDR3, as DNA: TGCAGCGTTGTTTCGCCCCCCGGGATAGTGGACGCTTTCTTT.

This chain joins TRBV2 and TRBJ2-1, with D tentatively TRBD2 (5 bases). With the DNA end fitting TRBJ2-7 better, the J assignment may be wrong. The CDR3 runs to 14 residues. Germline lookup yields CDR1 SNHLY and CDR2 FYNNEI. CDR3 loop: CASKTSSSYNEQYF. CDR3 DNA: TGTGCCAGCAAAACTAGTAGCTCCTACAATGAGCAGTACTTC.

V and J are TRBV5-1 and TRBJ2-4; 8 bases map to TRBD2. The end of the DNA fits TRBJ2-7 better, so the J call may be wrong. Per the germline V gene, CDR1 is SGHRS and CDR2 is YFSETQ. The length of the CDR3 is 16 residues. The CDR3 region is CASSFGDGGARNEQYF. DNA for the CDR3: TGCGCCAGCAGCTTCGGGGACGGGGGGGCTAGGAACGAGCAGTACTTC.

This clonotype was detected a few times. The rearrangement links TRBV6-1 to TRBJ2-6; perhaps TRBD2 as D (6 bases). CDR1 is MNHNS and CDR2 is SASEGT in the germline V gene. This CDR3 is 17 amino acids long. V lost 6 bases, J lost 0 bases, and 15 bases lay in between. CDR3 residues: CASRGLSGLSGANVLTF. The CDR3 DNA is TGTGCCAGCAGAGGACTTAGCGGACTCTCTGGGGCCAACGTCCTGACTTTC.

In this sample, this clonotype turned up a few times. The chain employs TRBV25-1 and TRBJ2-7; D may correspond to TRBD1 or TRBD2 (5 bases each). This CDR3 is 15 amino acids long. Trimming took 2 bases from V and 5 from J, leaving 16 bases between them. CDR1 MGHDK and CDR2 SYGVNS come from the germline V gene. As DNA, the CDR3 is TGTGCCAGCAGTGAAGGTGTTGGGGGTAGGGACGAGCAGTACTTC. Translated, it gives CASSEGVGGRDEQYF.

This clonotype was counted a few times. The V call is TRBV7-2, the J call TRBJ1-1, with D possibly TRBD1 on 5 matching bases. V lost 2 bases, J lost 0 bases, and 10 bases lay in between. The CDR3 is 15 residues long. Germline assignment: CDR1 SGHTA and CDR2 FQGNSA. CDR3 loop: CASSLRGTMNTEAFF. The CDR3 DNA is TGTGCCAGCAGCTTACGTGGGACCATGAACACTGAAGCTTTCTTT.

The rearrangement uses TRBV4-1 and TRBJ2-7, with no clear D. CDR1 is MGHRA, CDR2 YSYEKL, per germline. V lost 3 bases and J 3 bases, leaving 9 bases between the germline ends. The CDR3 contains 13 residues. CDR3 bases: TGCGCCAGCAGCCAGCTACAATACTACGAGCAGTACTTC. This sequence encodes CASSQLQYYEQYF.

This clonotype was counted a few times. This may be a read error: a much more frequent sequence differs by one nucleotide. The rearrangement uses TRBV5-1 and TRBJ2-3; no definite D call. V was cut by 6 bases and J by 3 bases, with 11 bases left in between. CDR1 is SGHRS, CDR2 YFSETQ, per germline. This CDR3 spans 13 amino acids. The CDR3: CASNFPGTDTQYF. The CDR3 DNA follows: TGCGCCAGCAACTTTCCCGGGACAGATACGCAGTATTTT.

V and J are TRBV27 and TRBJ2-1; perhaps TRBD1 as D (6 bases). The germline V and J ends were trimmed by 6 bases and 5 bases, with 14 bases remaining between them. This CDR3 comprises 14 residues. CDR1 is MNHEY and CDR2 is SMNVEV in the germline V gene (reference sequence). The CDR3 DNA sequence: TGTGCCAGCAGGGTGGCAGGGGTACACAATGAGCAGTTCTTC. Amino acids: CASRVAGVHNEQFF.

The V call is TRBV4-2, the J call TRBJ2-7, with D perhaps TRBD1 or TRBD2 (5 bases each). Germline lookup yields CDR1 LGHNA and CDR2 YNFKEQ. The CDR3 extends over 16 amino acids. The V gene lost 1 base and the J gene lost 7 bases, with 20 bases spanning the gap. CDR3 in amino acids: CASSQGGAGNYNEQYF. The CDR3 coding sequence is TGTGCCAGCAGCCAAGGAGGGGCAGGGAACTACAATGAGCAGTACTTC.

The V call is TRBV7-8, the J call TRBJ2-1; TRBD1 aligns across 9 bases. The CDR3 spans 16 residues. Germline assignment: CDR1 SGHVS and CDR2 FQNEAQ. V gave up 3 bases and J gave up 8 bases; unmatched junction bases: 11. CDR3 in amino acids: CASSFGAGQGLYEQFF. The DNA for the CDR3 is TGTGCCAGCAGCTTCGGAGCGGGACAGGGACTATATGAGCAGTTCTTC.

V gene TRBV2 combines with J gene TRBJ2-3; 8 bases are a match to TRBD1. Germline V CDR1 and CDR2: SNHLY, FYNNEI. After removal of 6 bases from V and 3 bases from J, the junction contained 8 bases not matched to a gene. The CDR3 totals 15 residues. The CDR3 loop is CASREQGVRTDTQYF. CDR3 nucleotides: TGTGCCAGCAGGGAACAGGGGGTCAGGACAGATACGCAGTATTTT.

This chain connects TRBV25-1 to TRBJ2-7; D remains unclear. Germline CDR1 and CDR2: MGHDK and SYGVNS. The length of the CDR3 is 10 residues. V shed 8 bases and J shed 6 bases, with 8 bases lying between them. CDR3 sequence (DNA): TGTGCCAGCGTGCACGGCGAGCAGTACTTC. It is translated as CASVHGEQYF.

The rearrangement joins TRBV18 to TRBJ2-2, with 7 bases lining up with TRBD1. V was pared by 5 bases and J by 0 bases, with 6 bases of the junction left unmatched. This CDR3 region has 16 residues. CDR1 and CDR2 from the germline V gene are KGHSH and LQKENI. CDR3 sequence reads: CASSSWTGSNTGELFF. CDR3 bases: TGTGCCAGCTCATCCTGGACAGGTTCGAACACCGGGGAGCTGTTTTTT.

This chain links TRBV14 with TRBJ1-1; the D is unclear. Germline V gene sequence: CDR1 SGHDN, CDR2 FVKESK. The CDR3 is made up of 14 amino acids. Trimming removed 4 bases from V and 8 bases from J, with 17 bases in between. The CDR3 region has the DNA TGTGCCAGCAGCCTGTCAGGCCATTATACGGAAGCTTTCTTT. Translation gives CASSLSGHYTEAFF.

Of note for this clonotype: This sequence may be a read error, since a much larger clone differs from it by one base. The CDR3 reads CACSVALAQYNEQFF. CDR3 DNA sequence: TGTGCCTGCAGCGTAGCACTAGCGCAGTACAATGAGCAGTTCTTC. The chain links TRBV9 to TRBJ2-1, with TRBD2 identical over 7 bases. The germline V gene encodes CDR1 SGDLS and CDR2 YYNGEE. The CDR3 covers 15 residues.

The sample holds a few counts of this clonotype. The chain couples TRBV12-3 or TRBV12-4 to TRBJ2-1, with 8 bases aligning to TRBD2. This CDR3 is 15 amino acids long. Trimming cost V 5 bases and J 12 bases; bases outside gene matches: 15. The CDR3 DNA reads TGTGCCAGCAGTCTGGGGACTAGAAGGAGGGAGGGGCAGTTCTTC. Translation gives CASSLGTRRREGQFF.

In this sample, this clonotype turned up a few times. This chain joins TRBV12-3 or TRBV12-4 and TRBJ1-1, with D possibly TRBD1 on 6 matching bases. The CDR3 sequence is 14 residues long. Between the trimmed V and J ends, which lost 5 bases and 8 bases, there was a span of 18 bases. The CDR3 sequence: CASSPGGGGTEAFF. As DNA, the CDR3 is TGTGCCAGCAGTCCCGGTGGAGGGGGGACCGAAGCTTTCTTT.

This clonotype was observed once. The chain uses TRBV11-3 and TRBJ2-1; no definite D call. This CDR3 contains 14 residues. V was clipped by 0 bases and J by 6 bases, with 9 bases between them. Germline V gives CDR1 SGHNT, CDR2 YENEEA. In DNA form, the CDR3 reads TGTGCCAGCAGCTTAGACTACCAATCCAATGAGCAGTTCTTC. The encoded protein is CASSLDYQSNEQFF.

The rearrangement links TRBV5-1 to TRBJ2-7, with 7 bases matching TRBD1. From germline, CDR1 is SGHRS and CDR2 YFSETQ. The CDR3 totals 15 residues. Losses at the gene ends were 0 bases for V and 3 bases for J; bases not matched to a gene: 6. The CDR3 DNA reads TGCGCCAGCAGCTTGGCTCAGGGGGTCCTCTACGAGCAGTACTTC. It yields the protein CASSLAQGVLYEQYF.

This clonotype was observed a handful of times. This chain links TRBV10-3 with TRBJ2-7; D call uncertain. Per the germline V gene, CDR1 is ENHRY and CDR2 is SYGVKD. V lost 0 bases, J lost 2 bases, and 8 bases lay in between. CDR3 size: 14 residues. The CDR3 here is CAISESIGAYEQYF. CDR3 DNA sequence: TGTGCCATCAGTGAGTCGATCGGAGCCTACGAGCAGTACTTC.

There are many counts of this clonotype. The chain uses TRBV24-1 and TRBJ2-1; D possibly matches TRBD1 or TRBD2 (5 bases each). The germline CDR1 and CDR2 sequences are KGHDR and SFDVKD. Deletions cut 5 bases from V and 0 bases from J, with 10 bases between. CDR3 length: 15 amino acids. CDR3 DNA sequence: TGTGCCACCAGTGCTGGGACCGCCTCCTACAATGAGCAGTTCTTC. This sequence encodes CATSAGTASYNEQFF.

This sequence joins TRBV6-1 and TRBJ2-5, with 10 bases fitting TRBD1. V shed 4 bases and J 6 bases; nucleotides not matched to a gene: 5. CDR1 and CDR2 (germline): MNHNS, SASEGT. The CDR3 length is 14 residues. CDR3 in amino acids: CASSVRDRGQTQYF. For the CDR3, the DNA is TGTGCCAGCAGTGTCCGGGACAGGGGACAGACCCAGTACTTC.

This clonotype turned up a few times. The CDR3 sequence is CASRASTGTNEKLFF. For the CDR3, the DNA is TGTGCCAGCAGAGCTTCCACAGGAACTAATGAAAAACTGTTTTTT. This chain uses TRBV25-1 with TRBJ1-4; maybe TRBD1 (5 bases). The CDR3 totals 15 residues. With 6 bases removed from V and 1 base from J, the gap between germline ends came to 12 bases. Germline V gene sequence: CDR1 MGHDK, CDR2 SYGVNS.

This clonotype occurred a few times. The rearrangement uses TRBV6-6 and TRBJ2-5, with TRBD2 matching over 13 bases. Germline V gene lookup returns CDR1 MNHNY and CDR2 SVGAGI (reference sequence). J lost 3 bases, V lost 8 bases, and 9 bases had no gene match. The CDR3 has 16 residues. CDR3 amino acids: CASGVPGTSGEETQYF. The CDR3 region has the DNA TGTGCCAGCGGGGTCCCCGGGACTAGCGGGGAAGAGACCCAGTACTTC.